This T cell receptor (beta chain) was sequenced during a study of cytomegalovirus exposure and HLA in healthy donors (dated by TCRdb to 2017 to 2019). At the level of the whole study: An earlier analysis of about 560 of the donors reported about 280 Gb of sequence data and 100 million to 120 million unique TCR beta sequences obtained from about 179 million T cells. An early release covering over 500 HLA-typed donors comprised roughly 300 gigabases of sequencing data and tens of millions of unique TCR sequences. Of the 300 to 500 genotyped donors, less than 85% were placed in the genetic ancestry cluster associated with self-reported Caucasian donors. The study was designed to test whether signatures of past pathogen exposure could be identified by cataloging public T cell receptors. Using immunosequencing, the study profiled T cell repertoires from 640 or so subjects and related those repertoires to cytomegalovirus serostatus. Besides the first cohort of hundreds of subjects, a separate validation cohort made up of over 95 different subjects was used. High-throughput TCR immunosequencing, statistical association of individual TCRs with disease status, and machine learning were combined to predict cytomegalovirus infection status. A later analysis re-analyzed previously published TCR beta repertoires from 600 to 850 donors and added high-resolution HLA genotyping to study TCR occurrence patterns. Rather than drawing on any new phenotypic data, the later analysis identified candidate immune exposures from TCR beta sequences and the way those sequences occurred across donors. An earlier analysis of some 600 of the donors applied high-throughput TCR beta sequencing to assess whether each TCR beta V gene segment acted as functional or pseudogenic. Donor age, sex, ethnicity and CMV serostatus were compiled together with the repertoire data. A later genetic analysis took genome-wide SNP genotypes for 398 of the 666 donors and used that subset as a discovery cohort. All discovery cohort repertoires had been generated using a single sequencing platform. HLA typing included class I and class II loci at four-digit resolution. Typing coverage varied by locus: roughly 629-630 donors for A, B, C, DRB1 and DQB1; around 560 for DQA1; around 610 for DPA1; roughly 450 for DPB1. Roughly 5 DR-DQ haplotypes were treated as single units for association and clustering because of strong linkage in the cohort. Across 398 genotyped donors of the cohort, an average of approximately 200,000 unique TCR beta nucleotide sequences per donor were sequenced, and roughly 17% of those sequences were non-productive. Broad study findings and their caveats: A later analysis found that TCR association rates varied across HLA loci, with DRB1 alleles showing the most associated TCRs and HLA-C alleles the fewest. Most CMV-associated TCR beta chains appeared to be HLA-restricted in a later analysis, and the HLA associations seemed to be driven largely by CMV exposure. While some public TCRs were present in many individuals, most TCR sequences turned up only very rarely across donors. Because some donors lacked HLA typing at each locus, the association tests relied only on the typed subset. According to a later analysis, parvovirus B19, influenza, CMV and Epstein-Barr virus appeared linked to several top co-occurrence clusters. A later analysis associated around 16,000 TCR beta sequences with specific HLA alleles at a false discovery rate of 0.05. Because the 87-base-pair reads could not distinguish some IMGT-functional V segments, including TRBV6-2 and TRBV6-3, those segments were excluded. Correlated functional status among segregating V segments might reflect linkage disequilibrium, but an unknown experimental factor could not be ruled out. The authors suggested that the approach could potentially be generalized to other disease states and immunological phenotypes. Compared with the approximately 670-donor mean, donors in an Asian-associated ancestry cluster had fewer N-insertions in productive TCRs, according to a later genetic analysis. When HLA alleles, especially DR and DQ, strongly co-occurred, attributing TCR associations to individual alleles was difficult. The classifier was reported to diagnose cytomegalovirus status with high specificity and sensitivity in both the original and validation cohorts. A further reported finding was that TCR beta sequences accurately predicted the HLA-A and HLA-B alleles for most subjects in the first cohort. In a later analysis, HLA-associated TCR beta chains showed more clonal expansion and lower generation probabilities than non-associated chains that were equally common. The study listed 164 TCR beta chains as associated with cytomegalovirus. This cohort had only TCR beta chains sequenced, and the lack of alpha or paired-chain data limited which features could be detected. Immune exposure information for the cohort was limited to CMV serostatus. In an earlier analysis of some 550 of the donors, most TCR beta V segments were observed in productive rearrangements about 87% or about 30% of the time, broadly matching IMGT annotations. The earlier analysis of 587 of the donors excluded approximately 17 rarely observed V segments, including chromosome 9 orphons, because counts were too low. Sequencing depth was assumed to be roughly uniform across donors in the presence/absence analyses, though that assumption may not hold. In vitro tests confirmed that a few of the cytomegalovirus-associated TCR beta chains recognize cytomegalovirus antigens. An association between a missense DCLRE1C variant and V-gene and J-gene trimming of TCR beta chains was found in a later genetic analysis and replicated in an independent cohort. A group of highly shared sequence variants was considered likely to be a technical artifact of the sequencing pipeline.

The cohort was made up of 666 healthy bone marrow donors. All cohort members were sampled while nominally healthy, although unrecorded immune exposures were likely present. The donor tested CMV seropositive and was one of the 289 seropositive cohort members. A peripheral blood sample was collected from each donor, and TCR beta sequencing was performed on peripheral blood mononuclear cells. Genomic DNA was extracted from the blood cell samples with the Qiagen DNeasy Blood Extraction Kit. As encoded in the germline V gene, CDR1 is SQVTM while CDR2 is ANQGSEA. The CDR3 numbers 15 residues from cysteine through phenylalanine. Only CDR3 DNA is held: 45 bases, read in frame from base 1. V was cut back by 7 bases and J by 0 bases, leaving a gap of 18 bases between them. Libraries were prepared through the immunoSEQ multiplex PCR assay. For the multiplex PCR, a mixture combining 60 forward primers for TCR Vbeta segments and 13 reverse primers for TCR Jbeta segments was used. A multiplex PCR assay on genomic DNA amplified the CDR3 region of rearranged TCR beta genes. On the Illumina HiSeq System, the amplified TCR beta libraries were sequenced as 87-base-pair reads. For the original study's pipeline: A later analysis counted tens of millions of unique TCR beta chains across the roughly 700 repertoires, and 9 million to 14 million of these chains were shared by at least two donors. Raw reads were error-corrected and collapsed into unique sequences with a nearest-neighbor algorithm that merged closely related sequences to remove PCR and sequencing errors. Alignment of CDR3 sequences to IMGT reference sequences was used to assign V, D and J gene segments. For a sequence to be retained, at least a six-nucleotide match to both a V gene segment and a J gene segment was required. A rearrangement counted as productive if the CDR3 had no stop codons and remained in frame with V and J, and every other rearrangement counted as non-productive. CDR3 was defined by IMGT convention, running from the second conserved V-encoded cysteine to the conserved J-encoded phenylalanine. The earlier analysis of some 550 of the donors excluded any sequence lacking an unambiguous match to a single V gene segment. An earlier analysis of some 500 of the donors classified V segments as functional when productive rearrangements were above 56.7% and as segregating when the standard deviation between donors was above 5%. To diagnose cytomegalovirus status from the catalog of TCR beta chain sequences, a statistical classification framework was built. In a later analysis, TCR nucleotide sequences were compared against IMGT/GENE-DB human TR gene sequences so that V and J genes could be assigned. The TCRdist pipeline was used in a later analysis to assign CDR3 sequences and most-parsimonious VDJ recombination scenarios. In a later analysis, each TCR beta chain was defined by its CDR3 amino acid sequence together with its V-gene family, and reads lacking a unique V-gene family were excluded. To address suspected cross-contamination and a sequencing artifact, a later analysis removed 592 highly shared, low-generation-probability nucleotide sequences. A later analysis calculated a clonal expansion index for each public chain from normalized within-repertoire ranks of inferred template counts. Generation probabilities in a later analysis came from a VDJ recombination model fitted to out-of-frame rearrangements, and those results were checked against IGoR. Hypergeometric tests were used in a later analysis to score TCR-TCR, TCR-HLA and TCR-CMV co-occurrence, with a repertoire-size bias correction applied to the TCR pairs. In a later analysis, false discovery rates were estimated by permuting HLA or CMV assignments 20 times. A later analysis grouped co-occurring TCRs with DBSCAN, adding TCRdist sequence similarity when clustering within HLA-allele-positive subsets. Co-occurrence clustering excluded repertoires with fewer than 30,000 or more than 120,000 public chains, plus five with anomalous nucleotide sharing. The source is immuneACCESS, and TCRdb retained only in-frame sequences with V and J called. Part of the clones is not carried over; for the studies checked, unresolved V genes explain less than half of this, and the remainder is unexplained. The V and J calls and clone size come from that table; D and trimming were worked out from the DNA. The sample includes about 130,000 clones, with 74% observed a single time. Jointly, the top ten make up 4.2% of the sample.

A note on this clone: Which antigen it targets is not known. No base quality values were provided; no much bigger clone lies one nucleotide off.

The TCR was taken from a woman between 50 and 59 years old in good health and CMV-seropositive. This chain is built from TRBV29-1 and TRBJ1-1; no D segment can be confidently identified. Sequences were obtained from PBMCs. This receptor carries the CDR3 CSARPGSGLNTEAFF. Read as DNA, the sequence is TGCAGCGCTCGGCCCGGGTCGGGTTTGAACACTGAAGCTTTCTTT.